This T cell receptor (beta chain) was identified in a study of radiotherapy plus CTLA-4 blockade in lung cancer. Study as a whole: Disease control was present in roughly 29% of patients, and objective responses in roughly 17%.

The CDR3 extends over 13 amino acids. The V gene's germline CDR1 is SGHRS and CDR2 YFSETQ. Trimming shortened V by 3 bases and J by 4 bases, and 9 bases separated the two germline ends. Treatment of patients with chemo-refractory metastatic non-small-cell lung cancer consisted of focal radiation plus CTLA-4 blockade with ipilimumab. Study observations and caveats: With interferon-beta, early dynamics of blood T cell clones were reported to best predict response. In blood, after radiotherapy plus ipilimumab, tumor-derived TCR clones expanded.

Generated by immunoSEQ multiplex PCR, the TCRdb table keeps only in-frame clones and is missing some. Of 11,000 to 15,000 clones listed, more than 75% are singletons. Worth noting for this clone: Its antigen is as yet unknown.

The genes are TRBV5-1 and TRBJ2-3; the D is unclear. The starting material was peripheral blood, obtained from a patient treated with radiotherapy plus ipilimumab. The source of this sequence is a human donor with non-small cell lung cancer that progressed on radiotherapy plus ipilimumab. Some clones in this sample may be carry-over from other donors' samples. CDR3 region: CASSYLGPDTQYF. The CDR3 coding sequence is TGCGCCAGCAGCTACCTGGGCCCAGATACGCAGTATTTT.